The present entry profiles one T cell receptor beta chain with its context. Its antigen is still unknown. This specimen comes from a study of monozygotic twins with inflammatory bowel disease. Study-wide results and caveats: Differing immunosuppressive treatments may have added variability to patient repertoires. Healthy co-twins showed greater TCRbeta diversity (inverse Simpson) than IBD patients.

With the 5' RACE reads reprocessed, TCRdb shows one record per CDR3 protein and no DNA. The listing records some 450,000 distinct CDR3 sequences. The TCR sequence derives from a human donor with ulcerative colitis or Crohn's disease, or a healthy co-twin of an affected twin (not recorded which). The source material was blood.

The CDR3 reads CASSFNRESNQPQHF. V gene TRBV12-3 or TRBV12-4 combines with J gene TRBJ1-5; lacking DNA, the TRBD1 call made by TCRdb goes unchecked. The CDR3 has 15 amino acids.